The T cell receptor (beta chain) under discussion was sequenced for a study of blood T cells in healthy people across ages (dated by TCRdb to 2014 to 2015). Looking at the study overall: Template switching captured roughly one uniquely barcoded TCR beta cDNA molecule per two T cells in model experiments. The study analyzed two additional independent replicas of 1 million unique cDNA reads from the same blood draw for two donors, one aged 18 to 30 and one aged 80 or older. Using deep sequencing normalized with unique cDNA molecular identifiers, the study measured how TCR beta repertoire diversity changes with age. The donors were divided into four age groups: young (average about 15 years), middle-aged (approximately 39), aged (approximately 64) and long-lived (roughly 82).

From the cysteine up to the phenylalanine, the CDR3 has a length of 16 residues. The entry retains the CDR3 DNA only, 48 bases that are in frame from base 1. V and J are truncated by 3 bases and 5 bases respectively, leaving an intervening sequence of 18 bases. CDR1 LNHDA and CDR2 SQIVND are derived from the germline V gene (reference sequence). This clonotype was seen only a few times. Its antigen remains unidentified. It has no much larger one-base neighbor in the sample; base qualities were not kept. The donors were under 40 Caucasian individuals from Russia, aged roughly 6 to 100 years, who were systemically healthy. Each donor gave roughly 9.5 milliliters of peripheral blood, collected into EDTA-treated Vacutainer tubes. PBMCs were isolated by Ficoll-Paque density-gradient centrifugation, with at least 6 million obtained per sample. Total RNA was extracted from PBMCs with Trizol reagent, with at least 5 micrograms obtained per sample. For every donor, flow cytometry on a PBMC aliquot measured the percentage of naive CD45RAhigh/CD27high T cells.

What the research found in general, with its limitations: Estimates of total diversity based on one million sequenced T cells were considered lower bounds and underestimates. Because donor CMV infection status was unknown, age-related changes in expanded clonotypes were potentially confounded. Observed TCR beta diversity per million T cells fell roughly linearly with age, and a significant reduction was already apparent by age around 40. Observed TCR beta diversity correlated strongly with the percentage of naive T cells measured by flow cytometry. Since profiling was done on bulk unsorted PBMCs, naive and antigen-experienced compartments could not be conclusively compared. Compared with the aged group, the long-lived group had more naive CD4+ T cells, fewer expanded clones and increased TCR diversity, a pattern suggesting age selection.

Library construction relied on 5' RACE. The sequencer listed for this sample is Illumina HiSeq 2500. The second PCR ran for roughly 7 to 11 cycles and used a J-beta primer mix along with a sample-barcoded 5' primer. A template-switch 5' adaptor carrying 12 random nucleotides introduced a unique molecular identifier onto each TCR beta cDNA molecule. At least 2.5 million CDR3-containing paired-end reads were obtained from each sample. First-strand cDNA was synthesized from all RNA with the Mint cDNA synthesis kit, primed by a TRBC-specific oligonucleotide. Following uracil-DNA glycosylase treatment, all cDNA underwent a first 18-cycle PCR with the universal primers M1SS and BC2_uni_R. As for the authors' bioinformatics: Normalization of each sample was performed by random selection of 1 million high-quality reads, each carrying a distinct molecular identifier. Instead of being binned into consensus sequences, reads with shared molecular identifiers were discarded. MiTCR, set to a Q25 quality threshold and the strictest error-elimination algorithm, was used for CDR3 identification, clonotype clustering and error correction. Lower-bound total TCR beta diversity was estimated with a nonparametric unseen species model using Euler transformation. Through fastp at Q25 and MiXCR, TCRdb rebuilt clones from the public reads, retaining in-frame beta chains. All rows with the same CDR3 protein become a single entry with the most common DNA and genes. The V and J calls reflect TCRdb's pipeline rather than the authors' work. This sample holds around 1,000,000 distinct CDR3 sequences; around 27% were observed only once. The ten biggest clones cover less than 0.75% of the sample.

The same data also contributed to another study, on T cells of mothers and their children. The second publication reports: Nine systemically healthy Caucasian individuals served as donors, namely three mothers together with their six children. cDNA synthesis consumed the entire amount of extracted RNA, loaded at approximately 1.5 ug RNA in each 15 ul reaction. In the second PCR, the M1S primer introduced both the sample barcodes and 2-4 random nucleotides. Over 10 million TCR beta CDR3 reads came from each mother, compared with a few million reads from each child. In both related and unrelated pairs, thymic selection shapes the output of TCR recombination in a similar way, with inherited differences having only a minor effect. Normalized repertoire overlap in related mother-child pairs was always slightly higher than in unrelated mother-child pairs, but the difference was never significant. With a sensitivity of 90 to 100 clones per million clonotypes, no persistent microchimeric T cell clones were detected. To look for features that set related mother-child pairs apart from unrelated individuals, the researchers ran deep NGS to compare the TCR beta repertoires of mothers and children. The mean age was roughly 44 +/- 4 years for the mothers and around 11 +/- 4 years for the children. After adapter ligation with NEBNext reagents, the libraries were sequenced on Illumina HiSeq 2000 with 100+100 nt paired-end reads. Mother and child libraries were prepared a month apart and sequenced in separate runs to prevent cross-contamination. Each donor had between roughly 450,000 and 2,100,000 distinct TCR beta clonotypes identified. Naive TCR beta clonotypes were estimated from low-frequency clonotypes matched to each donor's FACS-determined naive share, without sorting.

The TCR comes from a girl under 10 years old in good health. In this chain, TRBV19 is recombined with TRBJ2-3, with the D call tentatively TRBD1 or TRBD2, each fitting 5 bases. The source material was blood. The CDR3 protein sequence reads: CASSIWGSVGKDTQYF. The sequenced DNA: TGTGCCAGTAGTATTTGGGGGTCTGTAGGAAAAGATACGCAGTATTTT.